Presented here are 11 T cell receptor beta chains from one specimen sequenced in a study of T cell repertoires in ileal Crohn's disease. Data came from immunoSEQ multiplex PCR; TCRdb stores just in-frame clones and leaves some out. The data hold about 7,600 clones, with 70% to 85% observed a single time. The time point here: proximal margin of the surgical specimen (macroscopically non-inflamed). Sequencing used ileal tissue. These TCRs come from an adult with Crohn's disease.

The chain links TRBV5-5 to TRBJ2-3, with 14 bases lining up with TRBD2. Germline CDR1 reads SGHKS; CDR2 reads YYEKEE (reference sequence). This CDR3 has 15 amino acids. J gave up 7 bases and V 2 bases, and 3 bases lay outside the gene matches. This chain's CDR3 is CASSLGTSGSNTQYF. The CDR3 coding sequence is TGTGCCAGCAGCTTAGGGACTAGCGGGAGTAATACGCAGTATTTT.

This clone occurred a few times. The V call is TRBV30, the J call TRBJ1-2; 10 bases align to TRBD1. The CDR3 consists of 13 residues. The germline V gene encodes CDR1 GTSNPN and CDR2 SVGIG (reference sequence). The V segment lost 0 bases and the J segment 8 bases; nucleotides outside the gene matches: 3. CDR3 in DNA: TGTGCCTGGAGTGTAGGGACAGGGGTCGGCTACACCTTC. The encoded protein is CAWSVGTGVGYTF.

The chain combines TRBV11-1 with TRBJ2-7; D uncertain. V was pared by 1 base and J by 1 base, with 11 bases between. Germline V lookup: CDR1 SGHAT, CDR2 FQDESV (reference sequence). The CDR3 is 15 residues long. DNA for the CDR3: TGTGCCAGCAGCTTAGAATTTGGGATTTCCTACGAGCAGTACTTC. Protein product: CASSLEFGISYEQYF.

With regard to this clone: Other DNA sequences from this sample encode an identical CDR3 as well. The chain has TRBV5-5 and TRBJ1-3; no firm D call. Germline CDR1 reads SGHKS; CDR2 reads YYEKEE (reference sequence). V gave up 0 bases and J gave up 4 bases, with 8 bases separating them. CDR3 length equals 14 residues. The DNA for the CDR3 is TGTGCCAGCAGCTTGGCCGGAGCCGGAAACACCATATATTTT. Its translation: CASSLAGAGNTIYF.

The V and J genes are TRBV30 and TRBJ2-7; 14 positions agree with TRBD2. J lost 4 bases, V lost 0 bases, and 11 bases had no gene match. Per the germline V gene, CDR1 is GTSNPN and CDR2 is SVGIG (reference sequence). The length of the CDR3 is 18 residues. The CDR3 coding sequence is TGTGCCTGGAGTGTACTTATGGGACTAGCGGGAGTCGGTTACGAGCAGTACTTC. It yields the protein CAWSVLMGLAGVGYEQYF. Using reference TRBV30 and TRBJ2-7 for the parts outside the CDR3, the full variable domain is SQTIHQWPATLVQPVGSPLSLECTVEGTSNPNLYWYRQAAGRGLQLLFYSVGIGQISSEVPQNLSASRPQDRQFILSSKKLLLSDSGFYLCAWSVLMGLAGVGYEQYFGPGTRLTVT.

V usage is TRBV6-5 and J usage is TRBJ2-7; tentative D call: TRBD1 (5 bases). Per the germline V gene, CDR1 is MNHEY and CDR2 is SVGAGI. The CDR3 runs to 14 residues. Trimming stripped 5 bases from V and 6 bases from J, with 17 bases between. Written as DNA, the CDR3 is TGTGCCAGCAGTGCTCCGCCCCAGGGTTCCGAGCAGTACTTC. It codes for CASSAPPQGSEQYF.

The chain has TRBV6-4 and TRBJ2-3, with TRBD1 identical over 7 bases. This CDR3 spans 14 amino acids. CDR1 and CDR2 (germline): MRHNA, SNTAGT. The V segment lost 0 bases and the J segment 4 bases; nucleotides outside the gene matches: 1. This CDR3 reads CASSDSQGADTQYF. CDR3 in DNA: TGTGCCAGCAGTGACTCGCAGGGGGCAGATACGCAGTATTTT.

The chain joins TRBV30 to TRBJ2-1, with TRBD2 matching 11 bases. Per the germline V gene, CDR1 is GTSNPN and CDR2 is SVGIG (reference sequence). V shed 4 bases and J 15 bases; nucleotides not matched to a gene: 14. The CDR3 length is 14 residues. CDR3 amino acids: CAWTSSGRSARPFF. The CDR3 DNA reads TGTGCCTGGACTTCTAGCGGGAGGTCCGCCCGGCCGTTCTTC.

This chain joins TRBV9 and TRBJ2-7; D not certain. The CDR3 runs 17 residues. With 2 bases removed from V and 3 bases from J, the gap between germline ends came to 21 bases. Germline V gene sequence: CDR1 SGDLS, CDR2 YYNGEE. CDR3 residues: CASSVRPGVENIYEQYF. The CDR3 bases are TGTGCCAGCAGCGTTAGGCCCGGCGTAGAGAATATCTACGAGCAGTACTTC.

The gene calls are TRBV21-1 and TRBJ1-2; no DNA check was done on the table's D call, TRBD1. TRBV21-1 is a known pseudogene. This CDR3 has 20 residues. The CDR3, as DNA: TGTGCCAGCAGCAAAACCGAAGGGGATCTCTACGATAGTTCCAACTATGGCTACACCTTC. This translates into CASSKTEGDLYDSSNYGYTF.

V and J are TRBV28 and TRBJ1-5; D call uncertain. Trimming stripped 7 bases from V and 0 bases from J, with 4 bases between. The CDR3 contains 12 residues. Germline V gene sequence: CDR1 MDHEN, CDR2 SYDVKM. CDR3 sequence (DNA): TGTGCCAGCAAAGCTAGCAATCAGCCCCAGCATTTT. Translating gives CASKASNQPQHF.